This T cell receptor beta chain was sequenced in a study of blood T cells in healthy people across ages. Then a second PCR, running roughly 7 to 11 cycles, was carried out with a sample-barcoded 5' primer and a J-beta primer mix. TCRdb redid the calling of the 5' RACE reads with MiXCR, one entry per CDR3 protein. Of some 1.6 million distinct CDR3 sequences in the sample, roughly 32% are singletons; the top ten hold approximately 10%. The trim removed 0 bases at V and 1 base at J, leaving 11 bases unmatched. The germline V gene encodes CDR1 DFQATT and CDR2 SNEGSKA (reference sequence). This CDR3 contains 17 residues.

Sample: blood. The rearrangement joins TRBV20-1 to TRBJ1-2, with 7 bases aligning to TRBD1. The sequence came from a woman aged 30 to 39 in good health. CDR3 in DNA: TGCAGTGCTAGAGATCAGGCAGGGGGGAAATTTAACTATGGCTACACCTTC. It specifies CSARDQAGGKFNYGYTF.